This passage covers 9 T cell receptor beta chains from one sample sequenced in a study of blood T cell repertoires in COVID-19. The method was immunoSEQ multiplex PCR; TCRdb's version includes in-frame clones alone and lacks a portion of them. Here the sample spans some 100,000 clones, roughly 90% being singletons. The sequencing input was peripheral blood. The source of these receptors is a woman aged 65 to 85 with acute or convalescent COVID-19.

The chain employs TRBV15 and TRBJ2-7; 9 nucleotides align to TRBD2. The germline V gene has CDR1 LNHNV and CDR2 YYDKDF (reference sequence). The CDR3 spans 16 residues. J gave up 2 bases and V 0 bases, and 5 bases lay outside the gene matches. Here the CDR3 DNA reads TGTGCCACCAGCAGAGAACTAGCGGGTGGGCCCTACGAGCAGTACTTC. Translated, it gives CATSRELAGGPYEQYF.

The V and J genes are TRBV5-1 and TRBJ2-2; D not resolved. This CDR3 contains 11 residues. V lost 4 bases and J 7 bases, leaving 5 bases between the germline ends. Germline CDR1 reads SGHRS; CDR2 reads YFSETQ. CDR3 region: CASSTLGELFF. The CDR3 bases are TGCGCCAGCAGCACTCTCGGGGAGCTGTTTTTT.

The chain is built from TRBV2 and TRBJ1-5; no reliable D call. This CDR3 contains 16 residues. The V end was cut by 7 bases, the J end by 7 bases, with 23 bases between. CDR1 SNHLY and CDR2 FYNNEI come from the germline V gene. The CDR3 sequence is CASKEGRSPHTQPQHF. In DNA form, the CDR3 reads TGTGCCAGCAAGGAGGGCAGATCACCCCACACCCAGCCCCAGCATTTT.

This clone appeared a single time. This chain links TRBV2 with TRBJ1-4, with D hard to call. Germline V gene sequence: CDR1 SNHLY, CDR2 FYNNEI. The CDR3 loop spans 14 amino acids. V was trimmed by 6 bases and J by 6 bases, leaving 14 bases between them. CDR3: CASRLRPEHEKLFF. The CDR3 DNA is TGTGCCAGCAGACTAAGACCGGAACATGAAAAACTGTTTTTT. Filled out from reference TRBV2 and TRBJ1-4, the complete variable domain reads EPEVTQTPSHQVTQMGQEVILRCVPISNHLYFYWYRQILGQKVEFLVSFYNNEISEKSEIFDDQFSVERPDGSNFTLKIRSTKLEDSAMYFCASRLRPEHEKLFFGSGTQLSVL.

Sample share makes this clone medium-sized (0.01 to 0.1%). In DNA, the CDR3 is TGTGCCAGCAGCTTGGGGGCGTTCCAAGAGACCCAGTACTTC. This translates into CASSLGAFQETQYF. The chain recombines TRBV5-6 with TRBJ2-5; D is ambiguous. Trimming cost V 0 bases and J 1 base, with 7 bases left between them. Germline lookup yields CDR1 SGHDT and CDR2 YYEEEE. The CDR3 is made up of 14 amino acids.

The chain employs TRBV3-1 (or the pseudogene TRBV3-2) and TRBJ2-3, with 13 nucleotides matching TRBD2. In germline, CDR1 is LGHDT, CDR2 YNNKEL (reference sequence). V was clipped by 2 bases and J by 6 bases; unmatched bases: 11. The CDR3 length is 18 residues. The CDR3 reads CASSQRWTSGGPDDTQYF. CDR3 sequence (DNA): TGTGCCAGCAGCCAACGGTGGACTAGCGGGGGTCCGGACGATACGCAGTATTTT.

V is TRBV19 and J is TRBJ1-5; no firm D call. The CDR3 is 13 residues long. The germline V and J ends were trimmed by 4 bases and 0 bases, with 4 bases remaining between them. Germline V gene sequence: CDR1 LNHDA, CDR2 SQIVND (reference sequence). The CDR3 sequence is CASSTNSNQPQHF. In nucleotides, the CDR3 is TGTGCCAGTAGTACAAATAGCAATCAGCCCCAGCATTTT.

The rearrangement uses TRBV3-1 (or the pseudogene TRBV3-2) and TRBJ2-2, with D possibly TRBD2 on 5 matching bases. The CDR3 is made up of 17 amino acids. Trimming stripped 1 base from V and 1 base from J, with 13 bases between. Germline V gene sequence: CDR1 LGHDT, CDR2 YNNKEL (reference sequence). CDR3 in DNA: TGTGCCAGCAGCCAAGGGGGTACTAGACGGAACACCGGGGAGCTGTTTTTT. Its translation: CASSQGGTRRNTGELFF.

This rearrangement joins TRBV7-9 to TRBJ2-7, with TRBD1 as a possible D gene (6 bases). This CDR3 contains 15 residues. Germline values: CDR1 SEHNR, CDR2 FQNEAQ (reference sequence). V was pared by 1 base and J by 2 bases, with 12 bases between. CDR3 DNA sequence: TGTGCCAGCAGCTTAGGAGGACAGAGAACCTACGAGCAGTACTTC. It encodes CASSLGGQRTYEQYF.